This T cell receptor (beta chain) appears in the sequencing data of a study of T cells in Graves' hyperthyroidism and ophthalmopathy. At the level of the study: The blood sample was taken at first diagnosis, before treatment began.

With 4 bases clipped from V and 9 bases from J, the junction kept 5 bases outside the gene matches. This CDR3 comprises 14 residues. Looked up from germline, CDR1 is MNHEY and CDR2 is SVGAGI. PBMCs were collected from a roughly 10 ml volume of fresh peripheral blood. Amplification of TCR beta CDR3 regions used RNA as the template. The TCR CDR3 first-round RT-PCR relied on the HTBI primer set. TCRdb fed the multiplex PCR reads into MiXCR, producing one record per CDR3 protein. The sample includes about 640,000 distinct CDR3 sequences, about 20% of them seen just once. The clonotype comes from a man aged 30-40 years with Graves' ophthalmopathy. Material: blood. The V gene is TRBV6-5, the J gene TRBJ1-6, with 8 bases matching TRBD1. CDR3 protein: CASSWGQVSSPLHF. CDR3 in DNA: TGTGCCAGCAGTTGGGGACAGGTTAGTTCACCCCTCCACTTT.